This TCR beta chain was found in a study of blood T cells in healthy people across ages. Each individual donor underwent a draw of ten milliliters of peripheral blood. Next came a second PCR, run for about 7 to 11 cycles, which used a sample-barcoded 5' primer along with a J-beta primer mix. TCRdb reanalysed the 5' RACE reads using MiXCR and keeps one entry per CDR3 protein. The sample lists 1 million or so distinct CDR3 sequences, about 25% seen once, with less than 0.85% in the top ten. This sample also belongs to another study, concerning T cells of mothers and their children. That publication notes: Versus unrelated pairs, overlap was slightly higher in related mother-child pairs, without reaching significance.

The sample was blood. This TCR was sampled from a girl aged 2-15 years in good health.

DNA of the CDR3: TGTGCCAGCAGCAAAGGACCTCTCGGAGAGACCCAGTACTTC. Protein sequence: CASSKGPLGETQYF. The chain combines TRBV21-1 with TRBJ2-5. TRBV21-1 corresponds to a pseudogene. The CDR3 is made up of 14 amino acids.